These T cell receptor beta chains were read from a single sample in a study of cytomegalovirus exposure and HLA in healthy donors. Profiling relied on immunoSEQ multiplex PCR, and the TCRdb table lists in-frame clones only, not all of them. The sample holds approximately 180,000 clones, about four fifths seen once. Sequenced input: PBMCs. The receptors come from a male donor in good health and CMV-seronegative. CDR3s include the opening cysteine and the closing phenylalanine or tryptophan. The order of the fields is J gene, D gene, V gene, clone size, CDR3 DNA, CDR3 protein. The D gene is left open where the match is weak. Only some rows state a clone size, as once, few, many or a class for expanded clones.

TRBJ2-3,TRBD2,TRBV28,.,TGTGCCAGCAGTCCCCTTGTACAGCGGGACACAGATACGCAGTATTTT,CASSPLVQRDTDTQYF
TRBJ1-2,.,TRBV5-4,.,TGTGCCAGCAGCCGAGGGGAGGCGACCGGCCTCACAAATGGCTACACCTTC,CASSRGEATGLTNGYTF
TRBJ1-2,TRBD1,TRBV5-1,.,TGCGCCAGCAGCATAGGACAGGCACATTCGGATGGCCACACCTTC,CASSIGQAHSDGHTF
TRBJ1-5,TRBD1,TRBV28,.,TGTGCCAGCAGTTCCCGGACAGGTTGGGGCAATCAGCCCCAGCATTTT,CASSSRTGWGNQPQHF
TRBJ1-3,.,TRBV30,.,TGTGCCTGGCAACAGGCGGGAAACACCATATATTTT,CAWQQAGNTIYF
TRBJ1-1,.,TRBV27,.,TGTGCCAGCAGTTTCGGGTTCGGGAACACTGAAGCTTTCTTT,CASSFGFGNTEAFF
TRBJ2-7,.,TRBV11-2,.,TGTGCCAGCAGCTTCACACCGAATTACGAGCAGTACTTC,CASSFTPNYEQYF
TRBJ2-3,TRBD2,TRBV30,once,TGTGCCTGGAGCCGGGGGCGGGGGGGCACAGATACGCAGTATTTT,CAWSRGRGGTDTQYF
TRBJ2-7,.,TRBV28,.,TGTGCCAGCTTCTCGAAAGGGGGAGGGCCCTACGAGCAGTACTTC,CASFSKGGGPYEQYF
TRBJ1-1,.,TRBV5-4,few,TGTGCCAGCAGCGAACCGGGAAGGACTTTCTTT,CASSEPGRTFF
TRBJ2-7,.,TRBV11-2,.,TGTGCCAGCAGCCCCAGGGGTTCCTGGGGCGAGCAGTACTTC,CASSPRGSWGEQYF
TRBJ2-3,TRBD1,TRBV5-1,.,TGCGCCAGCAGTTGGACAGGGAGCACAGATACGCAGTATTTT,CASSWTGSTDTQYF
TRBJ2-1,TRBD2,TRBV7-3,.,TGTGCCAGCAGCTCATCCGGGACTAGCGGGAGAGTAGAGGTCTCCTACAATGAGCAGTTCTTC,CASSSSGTSGRVEVSYNEQFF
TRBJ1-1,.,TRBV6-6,.,TGTGCCAGCCACCGGGGACAGAACACTGAAGCTTTCTTT,CASHRGQNTEAFF
TRBJ2-1,TRBD2,TRBV15,.,TGTGCCACCAGCAGGCTAGCGGGAGGTCACAATGAGCAGTTCTTC,CATSRLAGGHNEQFF
TRBJ1-3,.,TRBV7-2,.,TGTGCCAGCAGCTTAGGCCAGGGCTTGGCTCGAAACACCATATATTTT,CASSLGQGLARNTIYF
TRBJ1-5,.,TRBV7-8,.,TGTGCCAGCAGCTTATCTGACAACCATAGCAATCAGCCCCAGCATTTT,CASSLSDNHSNQPQHF
TRBJ2-1,TRBD2,TRBV7-2,few,TGTGCCAGCAGCTTAGGTCTAGCGGGGGGGGGCAGTAATGAGCAGTTCTTC,CASSLGLAGGGSNEQFF
TRBJ2-5,.,TRBV10-1,.,TGCGCCAGCACAAGCGGGCCGGGACTCCCAAGTGCTGAGACCCAGTACTTC,CASTSGPGLPSAETQYF
TRBJ2-7,TRBD2,TRBV28,.,TGTGCCAGCAGTTTAGAGGGTAGCGGGAGGTCCTTC,CASSLEGSGRSF
TRBJ2-1,.,TRBV11-3,few,TGTGCCAGCAGCTCTTATAGCCCACAGGGATCCTACAATGAGCAGTTCTTC,CASSSYSPQGSYNEQFF
TRBJ2-6,.,TRBV7-3,.,TGTGCCAGCAGCTACATGGGCGCTGGGGCCAACGTCCTGACTTTC,CASSYMGAGANVLTF
TRBJ2-7,TRBD1,TRBV5-1,few,TGCGCCAGCAGCATAGGGACAGGAGGCGAGCAGTACTTC,CASSIGTGGEQYF
TRBJ2-4,.,TRBV25-1,.,TGTGCCAGCAGTGAGGCAGGTCTCAACATTCAGTACTTC,CASSEAGLNIQYF
TRBJ2-7,TRBD2,TRBV7-3,once,TGTGCCAGCAGCTACCTAGCGGGAGCCTACGAGCAGTACTTC,CASSYLAGAYEQYF
TRBJ1-5,.,TRBV5-5,few,TGTGCCAGCAGCGTCGGACTGAATAGCAATCAGCCCCAGCATTTT,CASSVGLNSNQPQHF
TRBJ1-3,.,TRBV5-4,.,TGTGCCAGCAGCTACGTACCTCCCGAGCCTGGAAACACCATATATTTT,CASSYVPPEPGNTIYF
TRBJ2-1,.,TRBV29-1,.,TGCAGCGTTGAAGCGTCCGGCAGGGCCTACAATGAGCAGTTCTTC,CSVEASGRAYNEQFF
TRBJ1-1,TRBD1,TRBV6-6,few,TGTGCCAGCAGTGACAGGGTTGGGATCACTGAAGCTTTCTTT,CASSDRVGITEAFF